The 30 T cell receptor beta chains listed next were all sequenced from one sample in a study of blood T cell repertoires in COVID-19. Clones were read by immunoSEQ multiplex PCR, and TCRdb kept only the in-frame ones, dropping some. The table includes roughly 380,000 clones, about 91% detected once. Input material: peripheral blood. The receptors stem from a woman in her thirties or forties with COVID-19, enrolled during active disease.

The chain is built from TRBV7-3 and TRBJ1-5; D might be TRBD1 (5 bases). Trimming took 2 bases from V and 1 from J, leaving 9 bases between them. Germline CDR1 is SGHTA and CDR2 is FQGTGA. The CDR3 loop spans 15 amino acids. The CDR3 region is CASSLQGASNQPQHF. Here the CDR3 DNA reads TGTGCCAGCAGCTTACAAGGGGCAAGCAATCAGCCCCAGCATTTT.

The chain joins TRBV7-2 to TRBJ2-7, with 9 bases fitting TRBD2. The CDR3 totals 13 residues. The V and J ends lost 2 bases and 6 bases, in that order; junction bases with no gene match: 2. Germline lookup yields CDR1 SGHTA and CDR2 FQGNSA. The CDR3 bases are TGTGCCAGCAGCTTACGACTAGCGGCCGAGCAGTACTTC. Its translation: CASSLRLAAEQYF.

The CDR3 reads CASSLFGGSLSGTGELFF. CDR3 DNA: TGTGCCAGCAGCTTATTCGGCGGGAGCCTCTCGGGGACCGGGGAGCTGTTTTTT. The chain couples TRBV7-3 to TRBJ2-2, with 7 bases fitting TRBD2. The CDR3 has 18 amino acids. Germline loops: CDR1 SGHTA, CDR2 FQGTGA. The V segment lost 2 bases and the J segment 5 bases; nucleotides outside the gene matches: 14.

J is TRBJ2-5 and V is TRBV18; 7 bases line up with TRBD2. The CDR3 sequence is 14 residues long. Per germline, CDR1 KGHSH and CDR2 LQKENI. V shed 2 bases, J shed 5 bases, and the junction held 5 bases outside the gene matches. The DNA for the CDR3 is TGTGCCAGCTCACCAGGGTCAGCGGGGGAGACCCAGTACTTC. Translation: CASSPGSAGETQYF.

V and J are TRBV7-9 and TRBJ1-5, with TRBD1 matching over 9 bases. Germline lookup yields CDR1 SEHNR and CDR2 FQNEAQ (reference sequence). The J segment lost 3 bases and the V segment lost 7 bases, leaving 7 bases of the junction unmatched. The CDR3 is made up of 15 amino acids. The CDR3 is CASTWGDRDNQPQHF. The CDR3 DNA is TGTGCCAGCACCTGGGGGGACAGGGACAATCAGCCCCAGCATTTT.

The chain employs TRBV27 and TRBJ1-5, with D perhaps matching TRBD1 (5 bases). The CDR3 consists of 14 residues. The ends were cut back, 5 bases at V and 0 bases at J, with 8 bases in the middle. Germline assignment: CDR1 MNHEY and CDR2 SMNVEV (reference sequence). The CDR3 DNA is TGTGCCAGCAGTATCGACAGTAGCAATCAGCCCCAGCATTTT. It yields the protein CASSIDSSNQPQHF.

This clone appeared a single time. The J gene is TRBJ2-3, the V gene TRBV7-9; D not certain. Germline CDR1 reads SEHNR; CDR2 reads FQNEAQ (reference sequence). Trimming took 5 bases from V and 0 from J, leaving 9 bases between them. The CDR3 runs 14 residues. CDR3 DNA: TGTGCCAGCAGCCCGAGCCTCAGCACAGATACGCAGTATTTT. It yields the protein CASSPSLSTDTQYF.

As concerns this clone: Other DNA sequences in the same sample also yield this CDR3. The chain is built from TRBV12-3 or TRBV12-4 and TRBJ2-7; D might be TRBD2 (5 bases). CDR3 length: 13 residues. V gave up 1 base and J gave up 1 base, with 5 bases separating them. The CDR3 DNA reads as TGTGCCAGCAGTTTAGGCGGGTCCTACGAGCAGTACTTC. Its protein product is CASSLGGSYEQYF.

V and J are TRBV19 and TRBJ1-2, with D unclear. The CDR3 loop spans 14 amino acids. With 6 bases removed from V and 4 bases from J, the gap between germline ends came to 15 bases. The germline V gene has CDR1 LNHDA and CDR2 SQIVND (reference sequence). CDR3 in amino acids: CASRRDAAGYGYTF. The CDR3 coding sequence is TGTGCCAGTAGGAGAGACGCCGCGGGCTATGGCTACACCTTC.

This chain links TRBV7-2 with TRBJ1-2; D not resolved. The ends were cut back, 4 bases at V and 3 bases at J, with 15 bases in the middle. Per the germline V gene, CDR1 is SGHTA and CDR2 is FQGNSA. The CDR3 is 15 amino acids. The chain's CDR3 is CASSSPFGGDYGYTF. The CDR3 DNA reads TGTGCCAGCAGCTCTCCCTTTGGAGGAGACTATGGCTACACCTTC. Drawing the rest from reference TRBV7-2 and TRBJ1-2, the complete variable domain is GAGVSQSPSNKVTEKGKDVELRCDPISGHTALYWYRQSLGQGLEFLIYFQGNSAPDKSGLPSDRFSAERTGGSVSTLTIQRTQQEDSAVYLCASSSPFGGDYGYTFGSGTRLTVV.

V usage is TRBV7-8 and J usage is TRBJ1-2; no definite D call. Germline V gene sequence: CDR1 SGHVS, CDR2 FQNEAQ. V lost 5 bases and J 3 bases, leaving 16 bases between the germline ends. The CDR3 contains 15 residues. CDR3 sequence reads: CASSRESTLYYGYTF. CDR3 DNA: TGTGCCAGCAGCCGAGAAAGCACGCTCTACTATGGCTACACCTTC.

This chain connects TRBV19 to TRBJ1-1, with 10 bases fitting TRBD1. Germline V gene data show CDR1 as LNHDA and CDR2 as SQIVND (reference sequence). The CDR3 has 13 residues. The V and J ends lost 1 base and 11 bases, in that order; junction bases with no gene match: 4. The CDR3 sequence: CASSIGDRGDAFF. CDR3 bases: TGTGCCAGTAGTATAGGGGACAGGGGAGATGCTTTCTTT.

This chain connects TRBV29-1 to TRBJ1-5; 10 nucleotides line up with TRBD1. This CDR3 region has 19 residues. CDR1 and CDR2 (germline): SQVTM, ANQGSEA. With 0 bases clipped from V and 5 bases from J, the junction kept 16 bases outside the gene matches. The CDR3 spells CSVEDHGTGAVRDYQPQHF. As DNA, the CDR3 is TGCAGCGTTGAAGATCACGGGACAGGGGCCGTCAGGGATTATCAGCCCCAGCATTTT.

The chain uses TRBV30 and TRBJ1-6, with 7 nucleotides matching TRBD1. CDR3 size: 13 residues. The V segment lost 1 base and the J segment 12 bases; nucleotides outside the gene matches: 6. The germline V gene has CDR1 GTSNPN and CDR2 SVGIG (reference sequence). The chain's CDR3 is CAWSGQGKQPLHF. DNA for the CDR3: TGTGCCTGGAGTGGACAGGGAAAACAACCCCTCCACTTT.

The chain couples TRBV5-1 to TRBJ2-3; TRBD2 matches at 9 bases. CDR1 is SGHRS and CDR2 is YFSETQ in the germline V gene. J was trimmed by 3 bases and V by 1 base; bases with no gene match: 0. The CDR3 covers 14 residues. The CDR3 nucleotides are TGCGCCAGCAGCTTGACTAGCGGGACAGATACGCAGTATTTT. It codes for CASSLTSGTDTQYF.

This rearrangement joins TRBV11-2 to TRBJ2-7, with D unclear. Germline assignment: CDR1 SGHAT and CDR2 FQNNGV. Trimming removed 6 bases from V and 2 bases from J, with 17 bases in between. CDR3 length: 15 amino acids. CDR3 sequence (DNA): TGTGCCAGCAGTCAGACATTCGATGGCACCTACGAGCAGTACTTC. This codes for CASSQTFDGTYEQYF.

The V and J genes are TRBV9 and TRBJ2-2, with D perhaps matching TRBD2 (6 bases). Germline CDR1 is SGDLS and CDR2 is YYNGEE. V lost 0 bases and J lost 6, with 12 bases in between. The CDR3 contains 15 residues. CDR3 sequence reads: CASSVETGVPGELFF. CDR3 in DNA: TGTGCCAGCAGCGTAGAGACGGGAGTACCCGGGGAGCTGTTTTTT.

The gene calls are TRBV6-5 and TRBJ2-3; D might be TRBD1 (5 bases). The CDR3 covers 15 residues. Trimming left V 3 bases short and J 2 bases short, with 12 bases between. The germline gives CDR1 MNHEY, CDR2 SVGAGI. This CDR3 reads CASSYAGQITDTQYF. DNA for the CDR3: TGTGCCAGCAGTTATGCCGGACAAATCACAGATACGCAGTATTTT.

The chain employs TRBV7-2 and TRBJ2-3; 9 bases fit TRBD1. Germline loops: CDR1 SGHTA, CDR2 FQGNSA. The CDR3 is 18 amino acids. Losses at the gene ends were 5 bases for V and 1 base for J; bases not matched to a gene: 13. The CDR3 region has the DNA TGTGCCAGCAGCCCCCTCTGGACAGGGGAGGGACGCACAGATACGCAGTATTTT. It codes for CASSPLWTGEGRTDTQYF.

The chain carries TRBV24-1 and TRBJ1-1, with D possibly matching TRBD1 (5 bases). CDR1 and CDR2 from the germline V gene are KGHDR and SFDVKD. The CDR3 consists of 15 residues. V was shortened by 2 bases and J by 4 bases, with 13 bases between the two germline ends. Written as DNA, the CDR3 is TGTGCCACCAGTGATTCTAGGACATCGGGCACTGAAGCTTTCTTT. Translated: CATSDSRTSGTEAFF.

V is TRBV4-3 and J is TRBJ2-7; 12 positions agree with TRBD2. The CDR3 contains 18 residues. V gave up 3 bases and J gave up 3 bases; unmatched junction bases: 12. Germline CDR1 LGHNA, CDR2 YSLEER. DNA of the CDR3: TGCGCCAGCAGCCAGGGGACTAGCGGGTATGCCGGGAGCTACGAGCAGTACTTC. Amino acids: CASSQGTSGYAGSYEQYF.

This chain links TRBV5-6 with TRBJ1-1; 9 bases agree with TRBD1. V gave up 4 bases and J gave up 5 bases; unmatched junction bases: 9. Germline V CDR1 and CDR2: SGHDT, YYEEEE. There are 15 residues in the CDR3. Here the CDR3 DNA reads TGTGCCAGCAGCACTACTACAGGGGGCAGGACTGAAGCTTTCTTT. This gives the protein CASSTTTGGRTEAFF.

The J gene is TRBJ1-1, the V gene TRBV6-2 or TRBV6-3, with 8 bases that match TRBD1. Germline lookup yields CDR1 MNHEY and CDR2 SVGEGT. CDR3 length: 14 residues. The trim removed 2 bases at V and 4 bases at J, leaving 3 bases unmatched. The CDR3 bases are TGTGCCAGCAGTTACCAGGGGGCAATCACTGAAGCTTTCTTT. Protein sequence: CASSYQGAITEAFF.

V is TRBV5-6 and J is TRBJ2-1, with 7 positions matching TRBD2. Germline V gene lookup returns CDR1 SGHDT and CDR2 YYEEEE. The CDR3 extends over 15 amino acids. After removal of 4 bases from V and 1 base from J, the junction contained 5 bases not matched to a gene. CDR3 region: CASSPSGESYNEQFF. In DNA form, the CDR3 reads TGTGCCAGCAGCCCCAGCGGGGAATCCTACAATGAGCAGTTCTTC.

The genes are TRBV15 and TRBJ2-7; 13 bases line up with TRBD2. V lost 5 bases to trimming and J lost 3 bases; unmatched junction nucleotides: 7. The CDR3 covers 16 residues. Germline CDR1 and CDR2: LNHNV and YYDKDF (reference sequence). DNA for the CDR3: TGTGCCACCAGCGGGAGGAGGACTAGCGGGAGCTACGAGCAGTACTTC. Its protein is CATSGRRTSGSYEQYF. Complete variable domain (other parts from reference TRBV15 and TRBJ2-7): DAMVIQNPRYQVTQFGKPVTLSCSQTLNHNVMYWYQQKSSQAPKLLFHYYDKDFNNEADTPDNFQSRRPNTSFCFLDIRSPGLGDTAMYLCATSGRRTSGSYEQYFGPGTRLTVT.

This clone was picked up one time. The J gene is TRBJ2-3, the V gene TRBV29-1; TRBD1 might be the D (6 bases). The CDR3 spans 14 residues. The V end was cut by 7 bases, the J end by 6 bases, with 20 bases between. Germline CDR1 reads SQVTM; CDR2 reads ANQGSEA. This chain's CDR3 is CSAGQPYRYDTQYF. CDR3 DNA: TGCAGCGCCGGACAGCCTTATCGGTATGATACGCAGTATTTT.

The gene calls are TRBV23-1 and TRBJ2-7, with 7 bases fitting TRBD1. TRBV23-1 is flagged as an ORF with uncertain function. This CDR3 region has 12 residues. The V gene end was trimmed by 11 bases and the J gene end by 3 bases; junction bases not matched to a gene: 7. The CDR3 loop is CAGSTGIYEQYF. The CDR3 nucleotides are TGCGCCGGTTCGACAGGGATCTACGAGCAGTACTTC.

The chain links TRBV28 to TRBJ2-3, with a possible D match to TRBD1 (5 bases). The CDR3 runs to 14 residues. V dropped 4 bases and J dropped 9 bases, with 17 bases sitting between them. Germline V gene sequence: CDR1 MDHEN, CDR2 SYDVKM. For the CDR3, the DNA is TGTGCCAGCAGTTGGACACGCTCGACCCCCACGCAGTATTTT. Protein sequence: CASSWTRSTPTQYF. The full variable domain, rest sourced from reference TRBV28 and TRBJ2-3, is DVKVTQSSRYLVKRTGEKVFLECVQDMDHENMFWYRQDPGLGLRLIYFSYDVKMKEKGDIPEGYSVSREKKERFSLILESASTNQTSMYLCASSWTRSTPTQYFGPGTRLTVL.

The rearrangement joins TRBV4-2 to TRBJ1-4; D call uncertain. The CDR3 has 15 amino acids. Germline V gene data show CDR1 as LGHNA and CDR2 as YNFKEQ. V was pared by 4 bases and J by 1 base, with 10 bases between. As DNA, the CDR3 is TGTGCCAGCAGCCGAAAGACGGGAACTAATGAAAAACTGTTTTTT. Protein: CASSRKTGTNEKLFF.

The chain couples TRBV7-9 to TRBJ1-4; D is unclear. V lost 2 bases and J lost 6, with 10 bases in between. Germline values: CDR1 SEHNR, CDR2 FQNEAQ (reference sequence). This CDR3 contains 14 residues. For the CDR3, the DNA is TGTGCCAGCAGCTTATCTACTAAAGATGAAAAACTGTTTTTT. This translates into CASSLSTKDEKLFF.